The 22 T cell receptor beta chains presented below share a single source sample, sequenced in a study of blood T cells in healthy people across ages. Primed by a sample-barcoded 5' primer and a J-beta primer mix, a second PCR proceeded for about 6 to 11 cycles. TCRdb reprocessed the 5' RACE reads via MiXCR and lists one record per CDR3 protein. In the table there are 600,000 to 850,000 distinct CDR3 sequences, roughly 43% of which are singletons. Source material: blood. The receptor set was obtained from a woman aged 60-70 years in good health.

The chain carries TRBV9 and TRBJ2-3, with D perhaps TRBD2 (7 bases). CDR3 size: 17 residues. CDR1 is SGDLS and CDR2 is YYNGEE in the germline V gene. Deletions cut 4 bases from V and 7 bases from J, with 25 bases between. The CDR3 loop reads CASSPYLGGGSGNTQYF. CDR3 DNA sequence: TGTGCCAGCAGCCCGTACCTCGGGGGCGGGAGTGGAAATACGCAGTATTTT.

The genes are TRBV6-2 or TRBV6-3 and TRBJ1-2; D unclear. Germline V gene data show CDR1 as MNHEY and CDR2 as SVGEGT. The CDR3 contains 11 residues. The ends were cut back, 6 bases at V and 8 bases at J, with 10 bases in the middle. The CDR3 loop reads CASSPFEGYTF. The CDR3 DNA follows: TGTGCCAGCAGCCCGTTTGAGGGCTACACCTTC.

This clonotype was recorded at least ten times. The V gene is TRBV4-3, the J gene TRBJ2-7; the D is unclear. Trimming removed 0 bases at V and 1 base at J, with 7 bases between. CDR3 size: 14 residues. Germline V gene lookup returns CDR1 LGHNA and CDR2 YSLEER. CDR3 sequence: CASSQEKGSYEQYF. The DNA for the CDR3 is TGCGCCAGCAGCCAAGAGAAAGGGTCCTACGAGCAGTACTTC.

In nucleotides, the CDR3 is TGCGCCAGCAGCCAAGTTGTCAGCTGGTTGATTGAGCAGTACTTC. Translated, it gives CASSQVVSWLIEQYF. The genes are TRBV4-1 and TRBJ2-1; D is unresolved. The end of the DNA fits TRBJ2-7 better, so the J call may be wrong. The CDR3 runs to 15 residues. Germline-derived CDR1 and CDR2 are MGHRA and YSYEKL.

The rearrangement joins TRBV6-5 to TRBJ2-2; TRBD1 aligns across 7 bases. In germline, CDR1 is MNHEY, CDR2 SVGAGI. J lost 0 bases, V lost 7 bases, and 5 bases had no gene match. The CDR3 is 15 amino acids. Written as DNA, the CDR3 is TGTGCCAGCAAGTCGGGGACAGCGAACACCGGGGAGCTGTTTTTT. Translating it yields CASKSGTANTGELFF.

V and J are TRBV2 and TRBJ1-1, with D tentatively TRBD1 (5 bases). V lost 2 bases and J lost 5, with 12 bases in between. Germline CDR1 is SNHLY and CDR2 is FYNNEI. The CDR3 is 14 amino acids. In DNA, the CDR3 is TGTGCCAGCAGTGAACGGGGACGGCTGACTGAAGCTTTCTTT. It specifies CASSERGRLTEAFF.

The V call is TRBV27, the J call TRBJ2-1; 14 bases are a match to TRBD2. The V gene end was trimmed by 4 bases and the J gene end by 9 bases; junction bases not matched to a gene: 8. The V gene's germline CDR1 is MNHEY and CDR2 SMNVEV (reference sequence). The CDR3 is made up of 16 amino acids. The CDR3 sequence: CASSYYGLAGGLEQFF. The CDR3, as DNA: TGTGCCAGCAGTTATTATGGACTAGCGGGAGGACTTGAGCAGTTCTTC.

This clonotype has more than one count but fewer than ten. The chain links TRBV12-3 or TRBV12-4 to TRBJ1-5; D unclear. Trimming took 5 bases from V and 7 from J, leaving 12 bases between them. The CDR3 contains 13 residues. The CDR3 DNA reads as TGTGCCAGCAGTCCCCGGTTGGAGCAGCCCCAGCATTTT. It is translated as CASSPRLEQPQHF.

The rearrangement uses TRBV19 and TRBJ2-7, with 7 positions matching TRBD1. V trimming: 5 bases; J trimming: 3 bases; junction bases outside the gene matches: 7. The CDR3 sequence is 14 residues long. Germline V CDR1 and CDR2: LNHDA, SQIVND (reference sequence). CDR3 protein: CASSAGQAVYEQYF. The DNA for the CDR3 is TGTGCCAGTAGTGCCGGACAGGCCGTCTACGAGCAGTACTTC.

This chain joins TRBV6-2 or TRBV6-3 and TRBJ1-2; D is perhaps TRBD1 (5 bases). V was shortened by 6 bases and J by 7 bases, with 12 bases between the two germline ends. The germline CDR1 and CDR2 sequences are MNHEY and SVGEGT. This CDR3 has 12 residues. CDR3 DNA: TGTGCCAGCAGCCGACAGTCCTCTGGCTACACCTTC. Its translation: CASSRQSSGYTF.

The rearrangement joins TRBV6-5 to TRBJ2-5; D call uncertain. The V gene lost 2 bases and the J gene lost 4 bases, with 11 bases spanning the gap. The CDR3 spans 14 residues. Per germline, CDR1 MNHEY and CDR2 SVGAGI. Here the CDR3 DNA reads TGTGCCAGCAGTTACGGTAGGGTCGGAGAGACCCAGTACTTC. Translating it yields CASSYGRVGETQYF.

The table lists this clonotype with a few counts. The chain recombines TRBV12-3 or TRBV12-4 with TRBJ2-3; 12 positions agree with TRBD2. CDR3 length: 16 residues. V dropped 6 bases and J dropped 1; count of bases not matched to a gene: 5. The CDR3 DNA sequence: TGTGCCAGCAGGGCTAGCGGGGGGGCAGGCACAGATACGCAGTATTTT. Encoded protein: CASRASGGAGTDTQYF.

This chain joins TRBV7-3 and TRBJ2-1, with a tentative D call TRBD1 (6 bases). The CDR3 extends over 14 amino acids. Germline V gene data show CDR1 as SGHTA and CDR2 as FQGTGA. Trimming took 5 bases from V and 9 from J, leaving 17 bases between them. The CDR3 loop reads CASSREGVLREQFF. CDR3 nucleotide sequence: TGTGCCAGCAGCCGCGAGGGGGTACTACGTGAGCAGTTCTTC.

In this sample, this clonotype turned up a few times. The V and J genes are TRBV12-3 or TRBV12-4 and TRBJ1-5; no reliable D call. This CDR3 has 12 amino acids. V was pared by 9 bases and J by 0 bases, with 6 bases between. The CDR3 protein is CASSNSNQPQHF. The DNA for the CDR3 is TGTGCCAGTTCGAATAGCAATCAGCCCCAGCATTTT.

Regarding this clonotype: The junction and the germline gene differ at one end; a read error may be behind it. The gene calls are TRBV7-2 and TRBJ1-6; TRBD1 might be the D (5 bases). CDR1 is SGHTA, CDR2 FQGNSA, per germline. CDR3 length: 14 amino acids. In DNA, the CDR3 is TGTGCCAGCAGCCGAGACGGGGGACTGGGACCCCCCCACTTT. Translation gives CASSRDGGLGPPHF.

The genes are TRBV11-1 and TRBJ2-3; tentatively, D is TRBD2 (5 bases). V was trimmed by 4 bases and J by 9 bases, leaving 11 bases between them. The CDR3 extends over 12 amino acids. Germline V gives CDR1 SGHAT, CDR2 FQDESV (reference sequence). CDR3 sequence (DNA): TGTGCCAGCAGCTCGCGACCGGGGACGCAGTATTTT. It is translated as CASSSRPGTQYF.

This clonotype was seen a handful of times. The gene calls are TRBV9 and TRBJ2-3; 7 bases map to TRBD1. From germline, CDR1 is SGDLS and CDR2 YYNGEE. The CDR3 runs 16 residues. V lost 0 bases, J lost 0 bases, and 4 bases stayed unmatched. The CDR3 DNA reads TGTGCCAGCAGCGTAGAGGGGGCCCCTAGCACAGATACGCAGTATTTT. Amino acid sequence: CASSVEGAPSTDTQYF.

The chain carries TRBV6-1 and TRBJ2-3; D may match TRBD1 or TRBD2 (5 bases each). V lost 3 bases, J lost 0 bases, and 13 bases lay in between. The germline V gene encodes CDR1 MNHNS and CDR2 SASEGT. The CDR3 is 16 residues long. The CDR3 DNA reads TGTGCCAGCAGTGACGCTTGGGGGTCTAGCACAGATACGCAGTATTTT. Protein sequence: CASSDAWGSSTDTQYF.

This clonotype was counted a few times. This chain connects TRBV4-3 to TRBJ1-6; D may be TRBD1 (5 bases). Germline V gene sequence: CDR1 LGHNA, CDR2 YSLEER. V lost 7 bases and J lost 7, with 17 bases in between. There are 15 residues in the CDR3. The CDR3 coding sequence is TGCGCCAGCACTTCAGGGTCGCTTGGGAATTCACCCCTCCACTTT. It yields the protein CASTSGSLGNSPLHF.

This clonotype came up a few times. The CDR3 coding sequence is TGTGCCAGCTCAAAGGGGGGGCAAGAGACCCAGTACTTC. Protein: CASSKGGQETQYF. The chain links TRBV7-3 to TRBJ2-5, with D maybe TRBD2 (7 bases). The length of the CDR3 is 13 residues. V shed 8 bases and J shed 2 bases, with 12 bases lying between them. Per germline, CDR1 SGHTA and CDR2 FQGTGA.

This chain uses TRBV20-1 with TRBJ2-3; D gene unclear. V lost 2 bases to trimming and J lost 4 bases, with 7 bases between them. CDR3 size: 12 residues. Germline CDR1 and CDR2: DFQATT and SNEGSKA (reference sequence). The CDR3: CSARSSADTQYF. CDR3 DNA: TGCAGTGCTAGAAGCTCGGCAGATACGCAGTATTTT.

The chain has TRBV28 and TRBJ1-1, with D perhaps matching TRBD1 (5 bases). V was clipped by 6 bases and J by 10 bases, with 15 bases between them. The CDR3 extends over 12 amino acids. Germline-derived CDR1 and CDR2 are MDHEN and SYDVKM. CDR3 nucleotide sequence: TGTGCCAGCAGAGACAGTCTGTTCGTAGCTTTCTTT. This codes for CASRDSLFVAFF.